This TCR beta chain was retrieved from a study of cytomegalovirus exposure and HLA in healthy donors. V lost 2 bases, J lost 7 bases, and 7 bases lay in between. Germline V gives CDR1 MNHNS, CDR2 SASEGT. This CDR3 region has 12 residues. With regard to this clone: Its antigen is unidentified.

The study's findings and limits: Presence/absence analyses rested on an assumption that sequencing depth was roughly uniform across donors. Across donors, most TCRs were seen rarely, yet some public ones were widespread.

PCR involved 60 Vbeta and 13 Jbeta primers. Clones were sequenced by immunoSEQ multiplex PCR, and TCRdb holds only the in-frame ones, with some missing. The data show 30,000 to 40,000 clones, around 81% seen once. Nominally healthy donors provided the samples, though records likely missed some immune exposures. The sequenced sample consisted of PBMCs. The V and J genes are TRBV6-1 and TRBJ2-3, with D perhaps TRBD1 (5 bases). This TCR derives from a woman in her thirties or forties in good health and CMV-seronegative. CDR3 sequence: CASSERTYTQYF. CDR3 coding DNA: TGTGCCAGCAGTGAAAGGACATATACGCAGTATTTT.